The source of this T cell receptor (beta chain) is a study of cytomegalovirus exposure and HLA in healthy donors (dated by TCRdb to 2016 to 2017). Background for the entire study: In an earlier analysis of several hundred of the donors, roughly 300 Gb of sequence data and 117 million unique TCR beta sequences from some 170 million T cells were reported. The later analysis used no new phenotypic data to find candidate immune exposures, relying instead on TCR beta sequences and their occurrence across donors. Genome-wide SNP genotypes for about 65% of the roughly 670 donors were used in a later genetic analysis, which treated that subset as a discovery cohort. In an earlier analysis of 500 to 650 of the donors, high-throughput TCR beta sequencing was used to judge whether each TCR beta V gene segment behaved as functional or pseudogenic. Alongside the repertoire data, information on donor age, sex, ethnicity and CMV serostatus was compiled. The T cell repertoires of some 670 subjects were profiled by immunosequencing and related to cytomegalovirus serostatus. The number of donors typed differed by locus, with roughly 629-640 for A, B, C, DRB1 and DQB1, roughly 520 for DQA1, some 570 for DPA1, and roughly 450 for DPB1. Class I and class II HLA loci were covered by the typing at four-digit resolution. An early release covering 500 to 750 HLA-typed donors comprised around 300 gigabases of sequencing data and 85 million or so unique TCR sequences. To predict cytomegalovirus infection status, the study combined high-throughput TCR immunosequencing, statistical association of individual TCRs with disease status, and machine learning. The study aimed to test whether signatures of past pathogen exposure could be identified by cataloging public T cell receptors. All discovery cohort repertoires had been generated on a single sequencing platform. Because of strong linkage in the cohort, roughly 5 DR-DQ haplotypes were treated as single units for association and clustering. Besides the first cohort of some 670 subjects, a separate validation cohort made up of over 95 different subjects was used. A later analysis re-examined previously published TCR beta repertoires from around 670 donors and added high-resolution HLA genotyping to investigate patterns of TCR occurrence. Among 300 to 500 genotyped donors of the cohort, an average of roughly 230,000 unique TCR beta nucleotide sequences was sequenced per donor, of which roughly 17% were non-productive. Among the approximately 400 genotyped donors, 81% belonged to the genetic ancestry cluster associated with self-reported Caucasian donors.

The receptor library was made with the immunoSEQ multiplex PCR assay. For the multiplex PCR, a mixture combining 60 forward primers for TCR Vbeta segments and 13 reverse primers for TCR Jbeta segments was used. The CDR3 region of rearranged TCR beta genes was amplified from genomic DNA by a multiplex PCR assay. The amplified TCR beta libraries were sequenced on the Illumina HiSeq System as 87-base-pair reads. The source study handled its data this way. In a later analysis, about 80 million unique TCR beta chains were counted across the 690 or so repertoires, and around 11 million of these chains were shared by at least two donors. Raw reads were error-corrected and collapsed into unique sequences by a nearest-neighbor algorithm in which closely related sequences were merged to remove PCR and sequencing errors. To assign V, D and J gene segments, CDR3 sequences were aligned to IMGT reference sequences. Each retained sequence needed at least a six-nucleotide match to both a V gene segment and a J gene segment. A rearrangement was called productive if the CDR3 had no stop codons and remained in frame with V and J, and every other rearrangement was called non-productive. Following IMGT convention, CDR3 was defined as the stretch from the second conserved V-encoded cysteine up to the conserved J-encoded phenylalanine. Sequences without an unambiguous match to a single V gene segment were excluded from the earlier analysis of about 630 of the donors. In an earlier analysis of 450 to 700 of the donors, V segments were called functional above 56.7% productive rearrangements and were called segregating when the between-donor standard deviation exceeded 5%. A statistical classification framework was built to diagnose cytomegalovirus status from the catalog of TCR beta chain sequences. V and J gene assignment, in a later analysis, came from comparing TCR nucleotide sequences with IMGT/GENE-DB human TR gene sequences. In a later analysis, CDR3 sequences and most-parsimonious VDJ recombination scenarios were assigned using the TCRdist pipeline. A later analysis defined each TCR beta chain by its CDR3 amino acid sequence plus V-gene family, and excluded reads lacking a unique V-gene family. To address suspected cross-contamination and a sequencing artifact, a later analysis removed over 500 highly shared, low-generation-probability nucleotide sequences. For each public chain, a later analysis derived a clonal expansion index from normalized ranks of inferred template counts within each repertoire. A later analysis computed generation probabilities with a VDJ recombination model fitted to out-of-frame rearrangements, and checked the results against IGoR. In a later analysis, TCR-TCR, TCR-HLA and TCR-CMV co-occurrence was scored with hypergeometric tests, and a repertoire-size bias correction was applied to TCR pairs. In a later analysis, false discovery rates were estimated by permuting HLA or CMV assignments 20 times. In a later analysis, co-occurring TCRs were grouped with DBSCAN, and TCRdist sequence similarity was added when clustering was performed within HLA-allele-positive subsets. For co-occurrence clustering, repertoires with fewer than 30,000 or more than 120,000 public chains were excluded, along with four to six repertoires with anomalous nucleotide sharing. Drawn from immuneACCESS, this table holds only the in-frame rearrangements with V and J called that TCRdb kept. Clones are partly lost; checked studies trace under half to an unresolved V gene and leave the rest unexplained. V and J calls and clone size are given by that table; D and trimming were obtained from the DNA. Present in this sample are about 150,000 clones, 60% to 85% of which were seen just once. Of the sample, around 7% is held by the ten largest clones.

In total, 666 healthy bone marrow donors made up the cohort. At the time of sampling, every cohort member was nominally healthy, though immune exposures that went unrecorded were likely present. The donor was CMV seronegative and belonged to the group of 352 seronegative cohort members. A peripheral blood sample was collected from each donor, and TCR beta sequencing was performed on peripheral blood mononuclear cells. Genomic DNA extraction from the blood cell samples was performed with the Qiagen DNeasy Blood Extraction Kit. On the study overall, not on this receptor specifically: For the cohort, immune exposure information was limited to CMV serostatus. It was suggested by the authors that the approach could potentially be generalized to other disease states and immunological phenotypes. Because counts were too low, about 18 rarely observed V segments, including chromosome 9 orphons, were excluded from the earlier analysis of roughly 580 of the donors. According to a later analysis, most CMV-associated TCR beta chains appeared to be HLA-restricted, and the HLA associations seemed to be driven largely by CMV exposure. A further reported finding was that TCR beta sequences accurately predicted the HLA-A and HLA-B alleles for most subjects in the first cohort. Three of the identified cytomegalovirus-associated TCR beta chains were confirmed in vitro to be specific for cytomegalovirus antigens. At a false discovery rate of 0.05, a later analysis linked roughly 17,000 TCR beta sequences to specific HLA alleles. Compared with equally common non-associated chains, HLA-associated TCR beta chains in a later analysis were more clonally expanded and had lower generation probabilities. Because HLA typing was unavailable for some donors at each locus, only the typed subset was used in association tests. The cohort was sequenced for TCR beta chains only, and without alpha or paired-chain data the features that could be detected were limited. Compared with the roughly 670-donor mean, donors in an Asian-associated ancestry cluster had fewer N-insertions in productive TCRs, according to a later genetic analysis. In both the original and validation cohorts, the classifier was reported to diagnose cytomegalovirus status with high specificity and sensitivity. In a later genetic analysis, a missense DCLRE1C variant was associated with V-gene and J-gene trimming of TCR beta chains, and the association was replicated in an independent cohort. Presence/absence analyses assumed roughly uniform sequencing depth across donors, an assumption that may not hold. Assigning TCR associations to individual alleles was difficult when HLA alleles, especially DR and DQ, strongly co-occurred. Linkage disequilibrium might explain the correlated functional status among segregating V segments, but an unknown experimental factor could not be excluded. In a later analysis, TCR association rates were found to vary across HLA loci, with the most associated TCRs seen for DRB1 alleles and the fewest for HLA-C alleles. A later analysis reported that several top co-occurrence clusters appeared linked to parvovirus B19, influenza, CMV and Epstein-Barr virus. The 87-base-pair reads could not distinguish some IMGT-functional V segments, including TRBV6-2 and TRBV6-3, so those segments were excluded. A cluster of highly shared sequence variants was judged likely to represent a technical artifact of the sequencing pipeline. While some public TCRs were present in many individuals, most TCR sequences turned up only very rarely across donors. In an earlier analysis of 500 to 650 of the donors, most TCR beta V segments appeared in productive rearrangements about 87% or about 30% of the time, broadly matching IMGT annotations. The study listed 150 to 200 TCR beta chains as associated with cytomegalovirus.

Details on this clone: This receptor's antigen is unknown. There are no base qualities to consult, and no much larger clone falls within one base.

Inclusive of the bounding cysteine and phenylalanine, the CDR3 is 14 residues long. Here the CDR3 DNA is all that survives: 42 bases in frame from base 1. CDR1 and CDR2, per the germline V gene, are SGHNT and YENEEA. V trim: 5 bases; J trim: 6 bases; unmatched bases: 7. The clonotype comes from a man aged 25-40 years in good health and CMV-seronegative. Sequencing input: PBMCs. The chain links TRBV11-3 with TRBJ2-7, with TRBD1 identical over 10 junction bases. The sequenced DNA is TGTGCCAGCAGCCCCGGGACAGGGGAACGCGAGCAGTACTTC. Its protein is CASSPGTGEREQYF.